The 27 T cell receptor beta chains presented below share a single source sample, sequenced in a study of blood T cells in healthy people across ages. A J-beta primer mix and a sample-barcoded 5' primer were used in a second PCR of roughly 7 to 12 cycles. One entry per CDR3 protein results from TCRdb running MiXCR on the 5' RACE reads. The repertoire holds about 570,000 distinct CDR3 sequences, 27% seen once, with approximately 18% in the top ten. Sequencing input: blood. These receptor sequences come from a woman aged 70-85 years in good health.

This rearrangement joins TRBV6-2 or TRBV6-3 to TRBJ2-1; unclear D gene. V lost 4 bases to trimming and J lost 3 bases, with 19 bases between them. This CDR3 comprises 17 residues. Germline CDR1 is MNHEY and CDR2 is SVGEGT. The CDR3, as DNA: TGTGCCAGCAGTTTCTTTAAACCTGGGTTTGGCTACAATGAGCAGTTCTTC. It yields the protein CASSFFKPGFGYNEQFF.

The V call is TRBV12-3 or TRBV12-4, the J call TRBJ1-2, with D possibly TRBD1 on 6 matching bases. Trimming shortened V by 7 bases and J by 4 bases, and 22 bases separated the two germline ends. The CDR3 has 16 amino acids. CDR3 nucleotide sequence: TGTGCCAGCACTCTTGTCGGGGGCCGCCGGGGCTATGGCTACACCTTC. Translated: CASTLVGGRRGYGYTF.

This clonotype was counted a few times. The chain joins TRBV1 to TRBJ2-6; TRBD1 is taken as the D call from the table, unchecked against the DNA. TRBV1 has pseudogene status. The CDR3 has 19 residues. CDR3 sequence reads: CTREMDRASQSGGANVLTF. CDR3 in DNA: TGCACCAGAGAAATGGACAGGGCATCACAATCGGGCGGGGCCAACGTCCTGACTTTC.

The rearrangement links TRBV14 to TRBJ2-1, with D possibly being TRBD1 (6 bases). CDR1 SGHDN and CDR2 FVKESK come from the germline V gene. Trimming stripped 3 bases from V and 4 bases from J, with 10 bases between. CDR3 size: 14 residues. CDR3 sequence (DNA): TGTGCCAGCAGCCACGGACAGATTTACAATGAGCAGTTCTTC. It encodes CASSHGQIYNEQFF. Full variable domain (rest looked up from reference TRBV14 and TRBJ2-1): EAGVTQFPSHSVIEKGQTVTLRCDPISGHDNLYWYRRVMGKEIKFLLHFVKESKQDESGMPNNRFLAERTGGTYSTLKVQPAELEDSGVYFCASSHGQIYNEQFFGPGTRLTVL.

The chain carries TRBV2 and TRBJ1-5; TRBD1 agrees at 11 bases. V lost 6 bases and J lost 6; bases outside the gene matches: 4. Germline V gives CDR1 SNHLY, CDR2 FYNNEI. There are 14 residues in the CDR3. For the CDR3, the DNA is TGTGCCAGCAGCCGGACAGGGGGCGTTCAGCCCCAGCATTTT. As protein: CASSRTGGVQPQHF. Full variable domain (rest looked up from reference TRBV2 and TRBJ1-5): EPEVTQTPSHQVTQMGQEVILRCVPISNHLYFYWYRQILGQKVEFLVSFYNNEISEKSEIFDDQFSVERPDGSNFTLKIRSTKLEDSAMYFCASSRTGGVQPQHFGDGTRLSIL.

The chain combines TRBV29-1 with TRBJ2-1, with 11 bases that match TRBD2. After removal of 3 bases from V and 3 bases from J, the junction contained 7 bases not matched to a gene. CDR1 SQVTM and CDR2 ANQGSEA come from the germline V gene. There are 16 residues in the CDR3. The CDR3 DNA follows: TGCAGCGTTGACCTCGGTCTAGCGGGGGGCTACAATGAGCAGTTCTTC. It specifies CSVDLGLAGGYNEQFF.

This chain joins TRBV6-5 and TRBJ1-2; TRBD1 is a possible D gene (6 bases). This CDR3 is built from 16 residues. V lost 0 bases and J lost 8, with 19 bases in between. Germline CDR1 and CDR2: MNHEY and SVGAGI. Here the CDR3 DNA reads TGTGCCAGCAGTTACTCGCTTGCAGGGGCAGCGCAGGGCTACACCTTC. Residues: CASSYSLAGAAQGYTF.

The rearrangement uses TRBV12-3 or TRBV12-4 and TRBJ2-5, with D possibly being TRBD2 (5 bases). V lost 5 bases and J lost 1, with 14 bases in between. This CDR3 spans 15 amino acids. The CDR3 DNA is TGTGCCAGCAGTCCCGGAGGCCCCCTCCAAGAGACCCAGTACTTC. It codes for CASSPGGPLQETQYF.

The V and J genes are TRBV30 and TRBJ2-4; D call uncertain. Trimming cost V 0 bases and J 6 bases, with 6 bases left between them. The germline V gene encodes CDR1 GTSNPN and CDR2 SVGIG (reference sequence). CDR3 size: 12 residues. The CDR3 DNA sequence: TGTGCCTGGAGTGTACAGAGAAACATTCAGTACTTC. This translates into CAWSVQRNIQYF.

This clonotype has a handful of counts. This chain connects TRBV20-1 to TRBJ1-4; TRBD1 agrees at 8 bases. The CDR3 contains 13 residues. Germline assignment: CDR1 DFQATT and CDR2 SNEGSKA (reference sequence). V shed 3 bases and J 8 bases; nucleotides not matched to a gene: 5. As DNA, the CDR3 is TGCAGTGCTAGTTACAGGGGGAGCGAAAAACTGTTTTTT. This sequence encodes CSASYRGSEKLFF.

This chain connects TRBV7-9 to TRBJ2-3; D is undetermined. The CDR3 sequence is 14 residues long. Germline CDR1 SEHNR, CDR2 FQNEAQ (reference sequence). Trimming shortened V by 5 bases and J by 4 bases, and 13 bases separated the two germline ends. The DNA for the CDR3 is TGTGCCAGCAGCGGGGTCCTTGCAGCAGATACGCAGTATTTT. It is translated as CASSGVLAADTQYF.

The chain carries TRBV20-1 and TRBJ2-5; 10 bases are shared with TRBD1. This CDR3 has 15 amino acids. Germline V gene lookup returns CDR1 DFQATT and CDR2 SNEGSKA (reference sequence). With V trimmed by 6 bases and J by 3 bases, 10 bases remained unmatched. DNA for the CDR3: TGCAGTGCGCCCATAGACAGGGGGCGGGAAGAGACCCAGTACTTC. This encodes CSAPIDRGREETQYF.

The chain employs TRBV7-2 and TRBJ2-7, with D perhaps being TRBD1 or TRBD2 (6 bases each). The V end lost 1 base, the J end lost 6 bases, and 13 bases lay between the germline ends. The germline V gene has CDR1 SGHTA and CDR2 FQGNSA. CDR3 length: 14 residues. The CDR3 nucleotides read TGTGCCAGCAGCTTAGTAGGGGGGATTGGCGAGCAGTACTTC. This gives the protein CASSLVGGIGEQYF.

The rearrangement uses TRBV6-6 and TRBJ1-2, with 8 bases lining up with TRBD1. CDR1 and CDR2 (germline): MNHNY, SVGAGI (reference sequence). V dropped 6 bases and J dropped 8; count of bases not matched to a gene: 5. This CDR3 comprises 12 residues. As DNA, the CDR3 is TGTGCCAGCAGACAGGGGGGAGAAGGCTACACCTTC. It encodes CASRQGGEGYTF.

The DNA of the CDR3 is TGCAGTGCTAGCAAAGGGGGGGGCCGTGGTGAGCAGTTCTTC. As protein: CSASKGGGRGEQFF. This chain joins TRBV20-1 and TRBJ2-1, with D perhaps matching TRBD2 (7 bases). The germline V gene encodes CDR1 DFQATT and CDR2 SNEGSKA (reference sequence). The CDR3 sequence is 14 residues long. V was shortened by 3 bases and J by 9 bases, with 18 bases between the two germline ends.

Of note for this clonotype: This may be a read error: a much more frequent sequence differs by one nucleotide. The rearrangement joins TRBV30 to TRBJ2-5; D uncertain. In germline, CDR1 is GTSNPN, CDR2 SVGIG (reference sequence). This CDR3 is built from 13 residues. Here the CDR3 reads CAWSGARSETRYF. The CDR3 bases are TGTGCCTGGAGTGGCGCCCGTTCCGAGACCCGGTACTTC.

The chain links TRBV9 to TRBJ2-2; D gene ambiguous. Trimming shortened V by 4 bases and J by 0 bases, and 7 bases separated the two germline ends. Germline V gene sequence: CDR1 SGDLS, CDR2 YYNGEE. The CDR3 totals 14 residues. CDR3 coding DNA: TGTGCCAGCAGCACGACTCCGAACACCGGGGAGCTGTTTTTT. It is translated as CASSTTPNTGELFF.

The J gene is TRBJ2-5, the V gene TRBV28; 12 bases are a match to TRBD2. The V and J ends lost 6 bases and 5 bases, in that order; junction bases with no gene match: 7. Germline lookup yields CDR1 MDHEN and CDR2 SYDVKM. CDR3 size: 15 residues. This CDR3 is CASRKTSGSGETQYF. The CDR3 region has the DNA TGTGCCAGCAGAAAGACTAGCGGGAGCGGGGAGACCCAGTACTTC.

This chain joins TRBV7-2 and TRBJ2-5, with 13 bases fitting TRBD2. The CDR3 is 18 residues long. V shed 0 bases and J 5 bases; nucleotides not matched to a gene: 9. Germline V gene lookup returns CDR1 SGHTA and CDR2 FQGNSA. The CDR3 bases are TGTGCCAGCAGCTTAGCGGTGGGGACTAGCGGGGATCTCGAGACCCAGTACTTC. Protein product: CASSLAVGTSGDLETQYF. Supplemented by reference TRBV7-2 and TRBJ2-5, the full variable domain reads GAGVSQSPSNKVTEKGKDVELRCDPISGHTALYWYRQSLGQGLEFLIYFQGNSAPDKSGLPSDRFSAERTGGSVSTLTIQRTQQEDSAVYLCASSLAVGTSGDLETQYFGPGTRLLVL.

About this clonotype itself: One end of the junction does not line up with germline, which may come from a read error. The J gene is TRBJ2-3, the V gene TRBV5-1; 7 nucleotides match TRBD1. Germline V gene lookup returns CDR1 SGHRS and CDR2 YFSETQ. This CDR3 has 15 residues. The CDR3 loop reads CASSLGGGGTVTQYF. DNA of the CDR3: TGCGCCAGCAGCTTGGGAGGGGGCGGCACAGTTACGCAGTATTTT.

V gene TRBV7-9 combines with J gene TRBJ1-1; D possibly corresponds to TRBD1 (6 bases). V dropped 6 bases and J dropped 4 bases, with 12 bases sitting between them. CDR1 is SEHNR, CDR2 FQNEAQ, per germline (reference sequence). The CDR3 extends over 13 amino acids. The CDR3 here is CASRVGATTEAFF. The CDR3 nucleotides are TGTGCCAGCAGGGTGGGGGCGACCACTGAAGCTTTCTTT.

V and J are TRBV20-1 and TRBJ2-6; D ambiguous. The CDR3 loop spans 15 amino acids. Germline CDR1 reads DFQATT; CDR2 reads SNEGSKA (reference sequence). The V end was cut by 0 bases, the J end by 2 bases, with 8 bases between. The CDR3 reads CSARESAAGANVLTF. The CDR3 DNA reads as TGCAGTGCTAGAGAATCTGCGGCTGGGGCCAACGTCCTGACTTTC.

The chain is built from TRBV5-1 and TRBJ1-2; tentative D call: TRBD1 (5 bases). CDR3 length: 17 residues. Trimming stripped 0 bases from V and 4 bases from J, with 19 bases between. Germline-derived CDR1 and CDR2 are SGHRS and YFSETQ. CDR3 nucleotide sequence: TGCGCCAGCAGCTTGGCCCAAAAAAGAACGGGGCCCTATGGCTACACCTTC. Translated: CASSLAQKRTGPYGYTF. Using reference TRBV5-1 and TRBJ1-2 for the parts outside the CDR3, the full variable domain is KAGVTQTPRYLIKTRGQQVTLSCSPISGHRSVSWYQQTPGQGLQFLFEYFSETQRNKGNFPGRFSGRQFSNSRSEMNVSTLELGDSALYLCASSLAQKRTGPYGYTFGSGTRLTVV.

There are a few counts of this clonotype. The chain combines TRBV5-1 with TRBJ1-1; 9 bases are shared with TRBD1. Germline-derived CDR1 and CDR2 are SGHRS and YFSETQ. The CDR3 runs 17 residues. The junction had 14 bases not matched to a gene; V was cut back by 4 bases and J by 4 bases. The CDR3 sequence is CASSAPGTGYSRTEAFF. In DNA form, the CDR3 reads TGCGCCAGCAGCGCCCCCGGGACAGGGTATTCGCGCACTGAAGCTTTCTTT.

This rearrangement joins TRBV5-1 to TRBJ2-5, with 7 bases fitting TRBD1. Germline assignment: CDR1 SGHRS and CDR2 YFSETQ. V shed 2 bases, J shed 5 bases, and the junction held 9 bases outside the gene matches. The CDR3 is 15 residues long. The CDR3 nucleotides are TGCGCCAGCAGCTTTGGGACAGTGATGGGGGAGACCCAGTACTTC. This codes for CASSFGTVMGETQYF.

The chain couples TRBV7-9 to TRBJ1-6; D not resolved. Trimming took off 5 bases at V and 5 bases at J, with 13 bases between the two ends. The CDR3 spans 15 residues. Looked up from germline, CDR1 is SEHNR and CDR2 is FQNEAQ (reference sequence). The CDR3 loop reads CASSTWSADNSPLHF. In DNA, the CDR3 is TGTGCCAGCAGCACCTGGTCAGCTGATAATTCACCCCTCCACTTT.

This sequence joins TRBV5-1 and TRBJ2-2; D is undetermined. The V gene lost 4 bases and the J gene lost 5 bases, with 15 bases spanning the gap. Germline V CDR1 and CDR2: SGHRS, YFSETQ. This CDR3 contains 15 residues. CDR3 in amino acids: CASSNPSKGTGELFF. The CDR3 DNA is TGCGCCAGCAGCAATCCCTCAAAGGGAACCGGGGAGCTGTTTTTT.